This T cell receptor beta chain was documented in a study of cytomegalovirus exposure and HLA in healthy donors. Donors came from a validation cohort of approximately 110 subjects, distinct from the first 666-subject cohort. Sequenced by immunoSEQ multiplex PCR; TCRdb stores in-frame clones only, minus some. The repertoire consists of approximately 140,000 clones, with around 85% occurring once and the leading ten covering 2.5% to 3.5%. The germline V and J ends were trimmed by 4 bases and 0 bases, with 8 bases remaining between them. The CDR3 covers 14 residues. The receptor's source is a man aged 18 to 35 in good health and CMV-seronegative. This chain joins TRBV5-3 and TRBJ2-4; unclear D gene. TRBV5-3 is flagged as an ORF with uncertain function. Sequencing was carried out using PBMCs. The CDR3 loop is CARSPLIAKNIQYF. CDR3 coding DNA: TGTGCCAGAAGCCCACTTATAGCCAAAAACATTCAGTACTTC.